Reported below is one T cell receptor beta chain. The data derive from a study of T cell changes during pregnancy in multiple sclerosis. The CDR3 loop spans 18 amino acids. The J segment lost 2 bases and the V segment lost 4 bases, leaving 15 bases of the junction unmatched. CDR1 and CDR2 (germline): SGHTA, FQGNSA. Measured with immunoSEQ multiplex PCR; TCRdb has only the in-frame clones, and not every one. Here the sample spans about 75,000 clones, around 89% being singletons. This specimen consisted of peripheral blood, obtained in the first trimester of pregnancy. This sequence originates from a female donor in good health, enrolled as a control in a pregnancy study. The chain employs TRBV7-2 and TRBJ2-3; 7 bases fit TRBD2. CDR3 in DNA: TGTGCCAGCAGCTCGCCCCACCTACCTCGGGACTACACAGATACGCAGTATTTT. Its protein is CASSSPHLPRDYTDTQYF.